Presented here are 22 T cell receptor beta chains from one specimen sequenced in a study of CD8 T cells in ankylosing spondylitis (dated 2017 in TCRdb). Receptors were amplified or captured by 5' RACE. The sequencing machine was an Illumina HiSeq 2500. TCRdb reanalyzed the raw reads on its own, using fastp at Q25 for trimming and MiXCR for clone calling, and kept in-frame beta chains. Entries that share a CDR3 protein sequence are merged under the most common genes and DNA. The sample yields some 240,000 distinct CDR3 sequences; about 9.1% were counted once. Approximately 6.3% of the sample comes from the top ten. Sequenced sample: blood, either unsorted or a sorted T cell fraction (not recorded which). The receptors were gathered from a male donor with ankylosing spondylitis or in good health (not recorded which).

In this sample, this clonotype turned up many times. This chain connects TRBV20-1 to TRBJ2-1; TRBD2 matches at 9 bases. Germline trimming cut 3 bases from V and 1 base from J; bases unmatched to any gene: 7. This CDR3 has 16 residues. Looked up from germline, CDR1 is DFQATT and CDR2 is SNEGSKA (reference sequence). The CDR3 reads CSASGAGGLSYNEQFF. The CDR3 coding sequence is TGCAGTGCTAGTGGAGCGGGGGGCCTTTCCTACAATGAGCAGTTCTTC.

V and J are TRBV27 and TRBJ1-2; 8 bases agree with TRBD1. The CDR3 is 16 amino acids. Trimming took 3 bases from V and 5 from J; bases not matched to a gene: 11. Germline V gives CDR1 MNHEY, CDR2 SMNVEV (reference sequence). This CDR3 reads CASSLQSGGAKYGYTF. The CDR3, as DNA: TGTGCCAGCAGTTTGCAATCAGGGGGCGCGAAATATGGCTACACCTTC.

The chain is built from TRBV18 and TRBJ2-7, with D unresolved. V was trimmed by 3 bases and J by 2 bases, leaving 5 bases between them. The CDR3 totals 12 residues. CDR1 is KGHSH, CDR2 LQKENI, per germline. The CDR3: CASSPQTYEQYF. In DNA, the CDR3 is TGTGCCAGCTCACCCCAGACCTACGAGCAGTACTTC.

This clonotype was observed many times. The chain links TRBV5-1 to TRBJ2-5; D gene unclear. Germline V gene lookup returns CDR1 SGHRS and CDR2 YFSETQ. The CDR3 totals 15 residues. Trimming left V 4 bases short and J 0 bases short, with 13 bases between. CDR3 residues: CASSLERAYQETQYF. The CDR3 bases are TGCGCCAGCAGCCTGGAGCGAGCGTACCAAGAGACCCAGTACTTC.

This clonotype showed up many times. The chain recombines TRBV2 with TRBJ2-1; 8 nucleotides match TRBD2. In germline, CDR1 is SNHLY, CDR2 FYNNEI. CDR3 length equals 13 residues. Germline trimming cut 3 bases from V and 10 bases from J; bases unmatched to any gene: 5. In DNA form, the CDR3 reads TGTGCCAGCAGTGATGGGACTAGTTACGAGCAGTTCTTC. This encodes CASSDGTSYEQFF.

In its sample, this clonotype was seen many times. At one end, the junction sequence differs from germline, possibly due to a read error. The rearrangement links TRBV12-3 or TRBV12-4 to TRBJ2-1; 8 bases agree with TRBD2. The length of the CDR3 is 13 residues. CDR3 sequence: CAAREDGYNEQFF. In nucleotides, the CDR3 is TGCGCGGCGCGGGAGGACGGCTACAATGAGCAGTTCTTC.

This clonotype has ten or more counts. The chain combines TRBV29-1 with TRBJ1-2; 7 bases align to TRBD1. The CDR3 is 13 residues long. Germline V gene sequence: CDR1 SQVTM, CDR2 ANQGSEA. Unmatched junction bases numbered 7, after V lost 5 bases and J lost 4 bases. CDR3 in DNA: TGCAGCGTTCTGACAGGGAGCACCTATGGCTACACCTTC. Encoded protein: CSVLTGSTYGYTF.

The sample holds a few counts of this clonotype. V and J are TRBV6-8 and TRBJ1-6; perhaps TRBD1 as D (5 bases). This CDR3 has 18 residues. Germline lookup yields CDR1 MNHGY and CDR2 SAAAGT. V gave up 5 bases and J gave up 8 bases, with 25 bases separating them. CDR3: CASSHGTTPLIRDSPLHF. CDR3 nucleotide sequence: TGTGCCAGCAGTCATGGGACTACTCCCTTAATAAGGGATTCACCCCTCCACTTT.

This clonotype was found many times. The chain uses TRBV7-9 and TRBJ1-6, with D possibly TRBD1 on 5 matching bases. The length of the CDR3 is 15 residues. V lost 4 bases and J lost 5, with 12 bases in between. The V gene's germline CDR1 is SEHNR and CDR2 FQNEAQ (reference sequence). The CDR3 loop reads CASSSGTLDNSPLHF. The CDR3 region has the DNA TGTGCCAGCAGCTCCGGGACGCTTGATAATTCACCCCTCCACTTT.

This clonotype was counted many times. The V call is TRBV29-1, the J call TRBJ2-1; the match to TRBD2 covers 15 bases. Germline CDR1 reads SQVTM; CDR2 reads ANQGSEA. The V segment lost 6 bases and the J segment 7 bases; nucleotides outside the gene matches: 7. The CDR3 contains 15 residues. This CDR3 reads CSVDGTSGRRNEQFF. CDR3 DNA: TGCAGCGTGGACGGGACTAGCGGGAGGAGGAATGAGCAGTTCTTC.

The gene calls are TRBV12-3 or TRBV12-4 and TRBJ2-3; 14 bases match TRBD2. V trimming: 5 bases; J trimming: 3 bases; junction bases outside the gene matches: 4. This CDR3 spans 16 amino acids. The CDR3 coding sequence is TGTGCCAGCAGTCTCCGACTAGCGGGGGGGACAGATACGCAGTATTTT. Translating gives CASSLRLAGGTDTQYF.

This clonotype was detected a few times. The chain combines TRBV5-1 with TRBJ1-6, with a weak D call TRBD1 (5 bases). V lost 4 bases and J lost 2, with 13 bases in between. The CDR3 extends over 16 amino acids. Germline CDR1 is SGHRS and CDR2 is YFSETQ. CDR3 in DNA: TGCGCCAGCAGCCCAGGGAGCAGGGCCTATAATTCACCCCTCCACTTT. Its translation: CASSPGSRAYNSPLHF.

Many counts were recorded for this clonotype. The chain recombines TRBV12-3 or TRBV12-4 with TRBJ1-1; possible D gene TRBD1, 5 bases. The germline V and J ends were trimmed by 5 bases and 11 bases, with 24 bases remaining between them. The CDR3 contains 15 residues. The CDR3 nucleotides are TGTGCCAGCAGTCCCCCCACGGCGTCGGGGCGAGAGGCTTTCTTT. Protein: CASSPPTASGREAFF.

This clonotype has at least ten counts. The chain couples TRBV7-8 to TRBJ2-7, with TRBD1 matching 7 bases. After removal of 4 bases from V and 1 base from J, the junction contained 10 bases not matched to a gene. From germline, CDR1 is SGHVS and CDR2 FQNEAQ. CDR3 length equals 16 residues. CDR3 region: CASSSFLRDSSYEQYF. The CDR3, as DNA: TGTGCCAGCAGCTCTTTCCTCCGGGACAGTTCCTACGAGCAGTACTTC.

This clonotype was recorded at least ten times. V gene TRBV12-3 or TRBV12-4 combines with J gene TRBJ2-7, with TRBD1 matching 9 bases. The CDR3 totals 15 residues. With V trimmed by 5 bases and J by 5 bases, 10 bases remained unmatched. CDR3 loop: CASSIPGTGIDEQYF. Here the CDR3 DNA reads TGTGCCAGCAGTATCCCCGGGACAGGGATCGACGAGCAGTACTTC.

This clonotype has more than one count but fewer than ten. The gene calls are TRBV6-5 and TRBJ2-6, with D perhaps matching TRBD1 or TRBD2 (5 bases each). CDR1 is MNHEY and CDR2 is SVGAGI in the germline V gene. The CDR3 is 16 residues long. The germline V and J ends were trimmed by 3 bases and 0 bases, with 9 bases remaining between them. The CDR3 region is CASSYLGDSGANVLTF. CDR3 coding DNA: TGTGCCAGCAGTTATTTGGGGGACTCTGGGGCCAACGTCCTGACTTTC.

Regarding this clonotype: This could be a read error, since a much larger clone is one nucleotide away. The J gene is TRBJ1-1, the V gene TRBV7-9; D is ambiguous. The CDR3 length is 13 residues. Germline lookup yields CDR1 SEHNR and CDR2 FQNEAQ (reference sequence). V dropped 8 bases and J dropped 8 bases, with 18 bases sitting between them. The CDR3 DNA follows: TGTGCCAGCGCCACTGTAGGTTTCGGCGAAGCTTTCTTT. Amino acids: CASATVGFGEAFF.

This clonotype was observed many times. The V gene is TRBV12-3 or TRBV12-4, the J gene TRBJ2-7; perhaps D is TRBD1 or TRBD2 (5 bases each). The CDR3 extends over 12 amino acids. V was pared by 4 bases and J by 6 bases, with 10 bases between. As DNA, the CDR3 is TGTGCCAGCAGTTCGGTGGGACGCGAGCAGTACTTC. This translates into CASSSVGREQYF.

This clonotype was counted at least ten times. The chain recombines TRBV20-1 with TRBJ1-2; weak D call: TRBD1 (6 bases). The CDR3 has 13 amino acids. With 5 bases removed from V and 1 base from J, the gap between germline ends came to 11 bases. Germline CDR1 DFQATT, CDR2 SNEGSKA (reference sequence). CDR3 DNA sequence: TGCAGTGCTCCCACAGGGATTAACTATGGCTACACCTTC. Protein: CSAPTGINYGYTF.

V and J are TRBV30 and TRBJ1-5, with D uncertain. The CDR3 spans 14 residues. V was shortened by 0 bases and J by 6 bases, with 12 bases between the two germline ends. Per the germline V gene, CDR1 is GTSNPN and CDR2 is SVGIG (reference sequence). The CDR3 nucleotides are TGTGCCTGGAGTGTACATAGTTCCCGTCAGCCCCAGCATTTT. It yields the protein CAWSVHSSRQPQHF. Complete variable domain (other parts from reference TRBV30 and TRBJ1-5): SQTIHQWPATLVQPVGSPLSLECTVEGTSNPNLYWYRQAAGRGLQLLFYSVGIGQISSEVPQNLSASRPQDRQFILSSKKLLLSDSGFYLCAWSVHSSRQPQHFGDGTRLSIL.

This clonotype was detected many times. The chain couples TRBV5-1 to TRBJ2-2, with D perhaps matching TRBD1 (6 bases). Germline CDR1 SGHRS, CDR2 YFSETQ. V was shortened by 2 bases and J by 4 bases, with 15 bases between the two germline ends. This CDR3 comprises 16 residues. Written as DNA, the CDR3 is TGCGCCAGCAGCTTACCGGGACAACACCTCACCGGGGAGCTGTTTTTT. As protein: CASSLPGQHLTGELFF. The full variable domain, in which reference TRBV5-1 and TRBJ2-2 provide the parts outside the CDR3, is KAGVTQTPRYLIKTRGQQVTLSCSPISGHRSVSWYQQTPGQGLQFLFEYFSETQRNKGNFPGRFSGRQFSNSRSEMNVSTLELGDSALYLCASSLPGQHLTGELFFGEGSRLTVL.

This chain joins TRBV7-2 and TRBJ2-2; TRBD1 or TRBD2 may be the D gene (5 bases each). V was cut by 1 base and J by 8 bases, with 20 bases left in between. The CDR3 loop spans 17 amino acids. CDR1 is SGHTA and CDR2 is FQGNSA in the germline V gene. CDR3 residues: CASSLGYRGPDKGELFF. The CDR3, as DNA: TGTGCCAGCAGCTTAGGATATCGGGGACCCGATAAAGGGGAGCTGTTTTTT.